The 20 T cell receptor beta chains below come from one sample, sequenced in a study of control samples from healthy donors and cancer patients. Produced via immunoSEQ multiplex PCR; TCRdb's table is partial and in-frame only. The data hold about 140,000 clones, with around nine tenths observed a single time. Sequencing used blood. All receptors derive from a man aged 25-45 years in good health.

CDR3 region: CAWRGKSFYNEQFF. The CDR3 DNA is TGTGCCTGGAGAGGGAAGAGTTTCTACAATGAGCAGTTCTTC. J is TRBJ2-1 and V is TRBV30, with D hard to call. This CDR3 spans 14 amino acids. Germline CDR1 and CDR2: GTSNPN and SVGIG (reference sequence). Trimming removed 3 bases at V and 3 bases at J, with 12 bases between.

The chain uses TRBV28 and TRBJ1-2; 7 bases fit TRBD1. This CDR3 is 14 amino acids long. The germline V gene encodes CDR1 MDHEN and CDR2 SYDVKM. Unmatched junction bases numbered 9, after V lost 4 bases and J lost 7 bases. CDR3 loop: CASSSADRAGGYTF. CDR3 DNA sequence: TGTGCCAGCAGTTCCGCCGACAGGGCGGGTGGCTACACCTTC.

Comments on this clone: Different DNA sequences within this sample yield the same CDR3. The J gene is TRBJ2-7, the V gene TRBV5-1, with 9 bases aligning to TRBD1. The V segment lost 5 bases and the J segment 1 base; nucleotides outside the gene matches: 4. The CDR3 consists of 14 residues. Germline CDR1 reads SGHRS; CDR2 reads YFSETQ. The CDR3 here is CASRAGTGSYEQYF. Written as DNA, the CDR3 is TGCGCCAGCAGAGCCGGGACAGGGTCCTACGAGCAGTACTTC.

This rearrangement joins TRBV19 to TRBJ1-2; a weak D match, TRBD1 (6 bases). V was shortened by 7 bases and J by 4 bases, with 16 bases between the two germline ends. This CDR3 region has 14 residues. CDR1 is LNHDA, CDR2 SQIVND, per germline (reference sequence). CDR3 amino acids: CASTFRDIVYGYTF. CDR3 sequence (DNA): TGTGCCAGTACCTTTCGGGACATCGTCTATGGCTACACCTTC.

The J gene is TRBJ2-1, the V gene TRBV4-3; 9 nucleotides line up with TRBD2. The CDR3 is 16 residues long. Germline CDR1 is LGHNA and CDR2 is YSLEER. With V trimmed by 1 base and J by 6 bases, 7 bases remained unmatched. The CDR3 nucleotides read TGCGCCAGCAGCCAAGTTGTAGCGGGAGCATTCAATGAGCAGTTCTTC. Encoded protein: CASSQVVAGAFNEQFF.

V usage is TRBV7-9 and J usage is TRBJ1-1, with unresolved D. The CDR3 is 14 residues long. With 6 bases removed from V and 4 bases from J, the gap between germline ends came to 15 bases. Germline V lookup: CDR1 SEHNR, CDR2 FQNEAQ (reference sequence). CDR3 protein: CASSFRRGSTEAFF. The CDR3 coding sequence is TGTGCCAGCAGTTTTAGGAGAGGGAGCACTGAAGCTTTCTTT. Looking up the rest from reference TRBV7-9 and TRBJ1-1 gives the full variable domain: DTGVSQNPRHKITKRGQNVTFRCDPISEHNRLYWYRQTLGQGPEFLTYFQNEAQLEKSRLLSDRFSAERPKGSFSTLEIQRTEQGDSAMYLCASSFRRGSTEAFFGQGTRLTVV.

V usage is TRBV21-1 and J usage is TRBJ2-4; the DNA was not compared with TRBD1, the D call given in the table. TRBV21-1 is a known pseudogene. This CDR3 has 15 residues. The CDR3 region has the DNA TGTGCCAGCAGCAAAAGGGGACAGGGAACCAACATTCAGTACTTC. Residues: CASSKRGQGTNIQYF.

V usage is TRBV24-1 and J usage is TRBJ2-1, with 10 positions matching TRBD2. Germline-derived CDR1 and CDR2 are KGHDR and SFDVKD. Losses at the gene ends were 4 bases for V and 8 bases for J; bases not matched to a gene: 7. This CDR3 spans 15 amino acids. The DNA for the CDR3 is TGTGCCACCAGTGACCGGAGCGGGAGGGCCCATGAGCAGTTCTTC. It is translated as CATSDRSGRAHEQFF.

V and J are TRBV7-2 and TRBJ2-5; 9 bases map to TRBD2. This CDR3 spans 18 amino acids. CDR1 and CDR2 from the germline V gene are SGHTA and FQGNSA. V was pared by 1 base and J by 1 base, with 10 bases of the junction left unmatched. This CDR3 is CASSLVVRLAGFQETQYF. DNA of the CDR3: TGTGCCAGCAGCTTAGTTGTACGGCTAGCGGGGTTCCAAGAGACCCAGTACTTC.

The chain uses TRBV27 and TRBJ1-5; D gene uncertain. Germline V gene sequence: CDR1 MNHEY, CDR2 SMNVEV (reference sequence). This CDR3 region has 15 residues. V dropped 3 bases and J dropped 1 base, with 10 bases sitting between them. CDR3 sequence reads: CASSLAVGSNQPQHF. CDR3 DNA: TGTGCCAGCAGTTTGGCAGTTGGGAGCAATCAGCCCCAGCATTTT.

The chain has TRBV19 and TRBJ1-1; 9 bases line up with TRBD1. CDR3 length equals 15 residues. The ends lost 11 bases at V and 0 bases at J; junction bases unmatched: 10. CDR1 is LNHDA, CDR2 SQIVND, per germline (reference sequence). DNA of the CDR3: TGTGCCTCTCGGACAGGGGAGATGGTGAACACTGAAGCTTTCTTT. It specifies CASRTGEMVNTEAFF.

The chain combines TRBV27 with TRBJ2-3, with 9 bases that match TRBD1. The CDR3 runs 15 residues. CDR1 is MNHEY, CDR2 SMNVEV, per germline (reference sequence). The V segment lost 4 bases and the J segment 4 bases; nucleotides outside the gene matches: 6. CDR3 sequence reads: CASSSGQGRSDTQYF. CDR3 sequence (DNA): TGTGCCAGCAGTTCAGGACAGGGGAGATCAGATACGCAGTATTTT.

The chain couples TRBV28 to TRBJ1-1; TRBD1 matches at 8 bases. Germline V gene sequence: CDR1 MDHEN, CDR2 SYDVKM. V shed 5 bases and J 3 bases; nucleotides not matched to a gene: 11. This CDR3 is 16 amino acids long. The CDR3 reads CASSPWTGRRDTEAFF. CDR3 in DNA: TGTGCCAGCAGTCCCTGGACAGGGCGAAGGGACACTGAAGCTTTCTTT.

The CDR3 DNA sequence: TGTGCCAGCAGTATCGGGGGATTTGAGGACACCATATATTTT. It is translated as CASSIGGFEDTIYF. The gene calls are TRBV7-8 and TRBJ1-3; D might be TRBD1 (5 bases). With 6 bases removed from V and 8 bases from J, the gap between germline ends came to 17 bases. CDR1 and CDR2 (germline): SGHVS, FQNEAQ. The CDR3 consists of 14 residues.

The CDR3 sequence is CASSDEQGAGELFF. CDR3 DNA: TGTGCCAGCAGTGACGAACAGGGGGCCGGGGAGCTGTTTTTT. The chain combines TRBV2 with TRBJ2-2; TRBD1 aligns across 8 bases. Germline CDR1 SNHLY, CDR2 FYNNEI. This CDR3 region has 14 residues. The trim removed 3 bases at V and 6 bases at J, leaving 3 bases unmatched. Full variable domain (missing parts from reference TRBV2 and TRBJ2-2): EPEVTQTPSHQVTQMGQEVILRCVPISNHLYFYWYRQILGQKVEFLVSFYNNEISEKSEIFDDQFSVERPDGSNFTLKIRSTKLEDSAMYFCASSDEQGAGELFFGEGSRLTVL.

J is TRBJ2-1 and V is TRBV28; 11 bases agree with TRBD2. The CDR3 totals 16 residues. With V trimmed by 6 bases and J by 6 bases, 10 bases remained unmatched. Germline V gene lookup returns CDR1 MDHEN and CDR2 SYDVKM. The CDR3 bases are TGTGCCAGCAGGCCCTGGCTAGCGGGAGGCGCCAATGAGCAGTTCTTC. It is translated as CASRPWLAGGANEQFF. Full variable domain (remainder filled in from reference TRBV28 and TRBJ2-1): DVKVTQSSRYLVKRTGEKVFLECVQDMDHENMFWYRQDPGLGLRLIYFSYDVKMKEKGDIPEGYSVSREKKERFSLILESASTNQTSMYLCASRPWLAGGANEQFFGPGTRLTVL.

J is TRBJ2-1 and V is TRBV5-6, with TRBD2 matching 9 bases. With V trimmed by 4 bases and J by 4 bases, 9 bases remained unmatched. The germline V gene has CDR1 SGHDT and CDR2 YYEEEE. This CDR3 has 16 amino acids. The DNA for the CDR3 is TGTGCCAGCAGCCTGGCGGGGGGGGCACGTTACAATGAGCAGTTCTTC. Translated: CASSLAGGARYNEQFF.

The count of this clone is one. The J gene is TRBJ2-3, the V gene TRBV6-2 or TRBV6-3; D is ambiguous. The germline CDR1 and CDR2 sequences are MNHEY and SVGEGT. This CDR3 has 14 amino acids. Trimming took 6 bases from V and 5 from J, leaving 15 bases between them. The CDR3 nucleotides are TGTGCCAGCAGCCCCTTGGTCGCTAGAGATACGCAGTATTTT. Amino acid sequence: CASSPLVARDTQYF.

CDR3 nucleotide sequence: TGTGCCAGCAGTGAAGCGGGGACCCAGTACTTC. Protein sequence: CASSEAGTQYF. This chain joins TRBV2 and TRBJ2-5; the D is unclear. The CDR3 runs 11 residues. The V and J ends lost 0 bases and 7 bases respectively, with 3 bases between them. Germline-derived CDR1 and CDR2 are SNHLY and FYNNEI. Full variable domain (outside the CDR3, taken from reference TRBV2 and TRBJ2-5): EPEVTQTPSHQVTQMGQEVILRCVPISNHLYFYWYRQILGQKVEFLVSFYNNEISEKSEIFDDQFSVERPDGSNFTLKIRSTKLEDSAMYFCASSEAGTQYFGPGTRLLVL.

The chain links TRBV6-1 to TRBJ2-1; tentatively, D is TRBD1 or TRBD2 (6 bases each). Trimming took off 2 bases at V and 2 bases at J, with 13 bases between the two ends. The CDR3 consists of 16 residues. Germline V gene data show CDR1 as MNHNS and CDR2 as SASEGT. CDR3 amino acids: CASSEMGGGTYNEQFF. In nucleotides, the CDR3 is TGTGCCAGCAGTGAAATGGGGGGCGGAACCTACAATGAGCAGTTCTTC.